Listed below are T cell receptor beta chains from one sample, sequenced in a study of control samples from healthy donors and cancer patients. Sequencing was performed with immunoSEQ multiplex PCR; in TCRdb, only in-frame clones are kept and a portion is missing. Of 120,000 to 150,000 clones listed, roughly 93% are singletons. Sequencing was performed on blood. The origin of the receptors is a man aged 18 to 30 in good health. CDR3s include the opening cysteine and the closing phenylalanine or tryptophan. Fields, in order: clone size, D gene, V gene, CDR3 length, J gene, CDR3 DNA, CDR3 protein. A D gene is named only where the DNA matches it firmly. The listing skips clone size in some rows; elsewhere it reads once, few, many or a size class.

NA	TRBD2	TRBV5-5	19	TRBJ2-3	TGTGCCAGCAGCTTGGCGCGGGCGGGGGAACTCTATGGCACAGATACGCAGTATTTT	CASSLARAGELYGTDTQYF
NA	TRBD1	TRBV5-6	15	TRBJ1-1	TGTGCCAGCAGCCCGGTCAGGGGGCGGAACACTGAAGCTTTCTTT	CASSPVRGRNTEAFF
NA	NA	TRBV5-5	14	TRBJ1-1	TGTGCCAGCAGCCCGACCAGCCAGAACACTGAAGCTTTCTTT	CASSPTSQNTEAFF
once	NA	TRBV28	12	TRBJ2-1	TGTGCGGCAGGCGGACACCCCAATGAGCAGTTCTTC	CAAGGHPNEQFF
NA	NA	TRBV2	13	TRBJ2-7	TGTGCCAGCAGGAGGGACGGCCTCTACGAGCAGTACTTC	CASRRDGLYEQYF
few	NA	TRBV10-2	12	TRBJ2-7	TGCGCCAGCAGCGCAATATTCTCGGAGCAGTACTTC	CASSAIFSEQYF
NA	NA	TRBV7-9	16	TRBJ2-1	TGTGCCAGCAGACCCCCGAGTCTGGGCTCCTACAATGAGCAGTTCTTC	CASRPPSLGSYNEQFF
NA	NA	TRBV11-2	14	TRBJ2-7	TGTGCCAGCAGCTTAGGGGCGTGGAACTACGAGCAGTACTTC	CASSLGAWNYEQYF
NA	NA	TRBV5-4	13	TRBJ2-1	TGTGCCAGCAGCTTGGCTCATGCTAACGAGCAGTTCTTC	CASSLAHANEQFF
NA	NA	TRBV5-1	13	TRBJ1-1	TGCGCCAGCAGCTTGGCGCAAGACACTGAAGCTTTCTTT	CASSLAQDTEAFF
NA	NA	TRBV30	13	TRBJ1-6	TGTGCCTGGACTACAGGGAGGGATTCACCCCTCCACTTT	CAWTTGRDSPLHF
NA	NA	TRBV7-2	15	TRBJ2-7	TGTGCCAGCAGCTTAGGTAGCTCCTTTCCCTACGAGCAGTACTTC	CASSLGSSFPYEQYF
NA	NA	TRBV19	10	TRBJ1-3	TGTGCCGCGGGGGCAAACACCATATATTTT	CAAGANTIYF
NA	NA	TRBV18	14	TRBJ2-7	TGTGCCAGCTCACCAGCAGGGTTTTCCTACGAGCAGTACTTC	CASSPAGFSYEQYF
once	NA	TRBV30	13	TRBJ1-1	TGTGCCTGGAGTTGGCAGTTGAACACTGAAGCTTTCTTT	CAWSWQLNTEAFF
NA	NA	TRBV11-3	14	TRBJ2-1	TGTGCCAGCAGCTCCGGTCACCAATACAATGAGCAGTTCTTC	CASSSGHQYNEQFF
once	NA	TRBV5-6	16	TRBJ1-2	TGTGCCAGCGAGGAGTACAGGGTCCTGTCACGCTATGGCTACACCTTC	CASEEYRVLSRYGYTF
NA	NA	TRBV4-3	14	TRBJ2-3	TGCGCCAGCAGCCAAGGGAGCGGCACAGATACGCAGTATTTT	CASSQGSGTDTQYF
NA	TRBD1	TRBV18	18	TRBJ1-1	TGTGCCAGCTCACGCAGGGGGCCAGCTCTCGTATCGGACACTGAAGCTTTCTTT	CASSRRGPALVSDTEAFF
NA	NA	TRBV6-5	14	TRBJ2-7	TGTGCCAGCAGTCCCGGGCCCCTTCACCACGAGCAGTACTTC	CASSPGPLHHEQYF
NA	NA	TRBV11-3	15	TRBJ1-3	TGTGCCAGCAGCTTAGGATTTGGACAAGGAAACACCATATATTTT	CASSLGFGQGNTIYF
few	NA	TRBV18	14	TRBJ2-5	TGTGCCAGCTCACCGGGACTTGGGAGGGAGACCCAGTACTTC	CASSPGLGRETQYF
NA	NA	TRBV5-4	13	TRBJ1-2	TGTGCCAGCAGCTCCGGGAAGAACTATGGCTACACCTTC	CASSSGKNYGYTF
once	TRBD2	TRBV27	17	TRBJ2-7	TGTGCCAGCAGTTTATCGGTTCTAGCGGGAGGGCCCTACGAGCAGTACTTC	CASSLSVLAGGPYEQYF
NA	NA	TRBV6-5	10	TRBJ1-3	TGTGCCAGGGGGGCAAACACCATATATTTT	CARGANTIYF
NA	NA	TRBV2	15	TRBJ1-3	TGTGCCAGCTCTCACCCAGGGGAAGCTGGAAACACCATATATTTT	CASSHPGEAGNTIYF
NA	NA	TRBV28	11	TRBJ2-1	TGTGCCAGCAGTTTTTTGGGGGAGCAGTTCTTC	CASSFLGEQFF
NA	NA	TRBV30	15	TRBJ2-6	TGTGCCTGGTCCCGTCAGCACTCTGGGGCCAACGTCCTGACTTTC	CAWSRQHSGANVLTF
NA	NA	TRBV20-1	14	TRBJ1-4	TGCAGTGCTATTGACAGGCAAACTAATGAAAAACTGTTTTTT	CSAIDRQTNEKLFF
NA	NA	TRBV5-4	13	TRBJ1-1	TGTGCCAGCAGCTTTTTCCGGGGCACTGAAGCTTTCTTT	CASSFFRGTEAFF
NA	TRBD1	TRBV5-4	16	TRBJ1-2	TGTGCCAGCAGCCCGGGGACAGGGACCATTGTTTTTGGGTACACCTTC	CASSPGTGTIVFGYTF
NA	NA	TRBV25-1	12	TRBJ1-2	TGTGCCAGCACTGACAGGATATATGGCTACACCTTC	CASTDRIYGYTF
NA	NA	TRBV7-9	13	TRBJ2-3	TGTGCCAGCAGCGTAAATAGTCAAGATACGCAGTATTTT	CASSVNSQDTQYF
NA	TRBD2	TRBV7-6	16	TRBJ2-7	TGTGCCAGCAGCTTAGGTCCAGCGGGGAGCTCCTACGAGCAGTACTTC	CASSLGPAGSSYEQYF
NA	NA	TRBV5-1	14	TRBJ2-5	TGCGCCAGCAGCTATAGACCGGAGCAAGAGACCCAGTACTTC	CASSYRPEQETQYF
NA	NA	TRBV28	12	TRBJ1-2	TGTGCCAGCGGACGGGGGGACTATGGCTACACCTTC	CASGRGDYGYTF
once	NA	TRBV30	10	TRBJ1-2	TGTGCCTGTCTTTATATGGGGGCCACCTTC	CACLYMGATF
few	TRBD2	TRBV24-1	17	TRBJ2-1	TGTGCCACCAGTGATTCCAGACTAGCGGGGGACTACAATGAGCAGTTCTTC	CATSDSRLAGDYNEQFF
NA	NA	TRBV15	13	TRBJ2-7	TGTGCCACCAGCAGAGATAAAGGTTACGAGCAGTACTTC	CATSRDKGYEQYF
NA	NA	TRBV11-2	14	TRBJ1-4	TGTGCCAGCCGTCGGGCGCGTTCTAATGAAAAACTGTTTTTT	CASRRARSNEKLFF
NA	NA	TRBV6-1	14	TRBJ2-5	TGTGCCAGCAGTCCTCACAGGGCGGTTCAGCCCCAGTACTTC	CASSPHRAVQPQYF
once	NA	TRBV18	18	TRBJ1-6	TGTGCCAGCTCAGTCGAGTGGCCGATGAGCTCCTATAATTCACCCCTCCACTTT	CASSVEWPMSSYNSPLHF
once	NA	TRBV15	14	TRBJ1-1	TGTGCCACCAGCAGAGATTTTGGGAAGACTGAAGCTTTCTTT	CATSRDFGKTEAFF
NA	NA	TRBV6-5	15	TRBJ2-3	TGTGCCAGCAGTTATCAGGGTTTAGGAACAGATACGCAGTATTTT	CASSYQGLGTDTQYF
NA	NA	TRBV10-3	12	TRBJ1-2	TGTGCCATCAGTGTGACAGTGGAAGGCTACACCTTC	CAISVTVEGYTF
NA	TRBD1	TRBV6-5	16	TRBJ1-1	TGTGCCAGCAGTTACAGGAACAGGGGGGGGAGCACTGAAGCTTTCTTT	CASSYRNRGGSTEAFF
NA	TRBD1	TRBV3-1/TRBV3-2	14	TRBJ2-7	TGTGCCAGCAGCCAGGACAGGGTGGGCTACGAGCAGTACTTC	CASSQDRVGYEQYF
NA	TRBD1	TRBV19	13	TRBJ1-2	TGTGCCAGTACTGGGCAGGGGGCATATGGCTACACCTTC	CASTGQGAYGYTF
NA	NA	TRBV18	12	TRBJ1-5	TGTGCCAGCTCACCAGACAATCAGCCCCAGCATTTT	CASSPDNQPQHF
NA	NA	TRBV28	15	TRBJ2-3	TGTGCCAGCAGTGATAGCGGTTACCGCACAGATACGCAGTATTTT	CASSDSGYRTDTQYF
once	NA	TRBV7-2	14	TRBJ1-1	TGTGCCAGCAGCACGAATGTCGGGAACACTGAAGCTTTCTTT	CASSTNVGNTEAFF